This T cell receptor (beta chain) emerged from a study of cytomegalovirus exposure and HLA in healthy donors. Concerning this clone itself: The antigen is undetermined.

Trimming took off 0 bases at V and 6 bases at J, with 9 bases between the two ends. The germline gives CDR1 SGDLS, CDR2 YYNGEE. CDR3 size: 14 residues. The PCR was carried out with 60 Vbeta primers and 13 Jbeta primers. The repertoire was sequenced with immunoSEQ multiplex PCR; TCRdb's copy has only in-frame clones and lacks some. This table lists tens of thousands of clones. Points from the study as a whole: The likely explanation for a cluster of highly shared sequence variants was sequencing artifact.

Specimen: PBMCs. The chain couples TRBV9 to TRBJ2-2; maybe TRBD1 (5 bases). This receptor was identified in a male donor in good health and CMV-seronegative. Here the CDR3 reads CASSVVQAAGELFF. As DNA, the CDR3 is TGTGCCAGCAGCGTAGTACAGGCGGCCGGGGAGCTGTTTTTT.